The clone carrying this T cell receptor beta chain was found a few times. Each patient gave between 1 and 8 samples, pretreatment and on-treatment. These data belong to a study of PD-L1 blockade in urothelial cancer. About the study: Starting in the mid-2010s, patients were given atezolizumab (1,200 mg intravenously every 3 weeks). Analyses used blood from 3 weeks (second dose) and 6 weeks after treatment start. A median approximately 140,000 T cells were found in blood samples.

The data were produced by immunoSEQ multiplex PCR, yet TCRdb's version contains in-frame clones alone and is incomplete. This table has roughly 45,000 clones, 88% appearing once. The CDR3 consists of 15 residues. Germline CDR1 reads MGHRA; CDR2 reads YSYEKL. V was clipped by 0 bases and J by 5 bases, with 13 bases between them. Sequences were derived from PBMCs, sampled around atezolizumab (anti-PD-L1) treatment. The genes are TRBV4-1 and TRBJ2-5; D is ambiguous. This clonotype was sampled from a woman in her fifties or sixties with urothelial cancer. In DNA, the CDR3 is TGCGCCAGCAGCCAAGATCTATCCGGGTGGGAGACCCAGTACTTC. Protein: CASSQDLSGWETQYF.